This TCR beta chain was identified during a study of blood T cell repertoires in COVID-19. Method: immunoSEQ multiplex PCR; TCRdb's copy keeps in-frame clones and lacks some. Of 200,000 to 250,000 clones detected, 82% appear once; the ten largest clones hold about 5%. Germline V gene data show CDR1 as MNHNS and CDR2 as SASEGT. J lost 5 bases, V lost 2 bases, and 7 bases had no gene match. The CDR3 covers 17 residues. The chain couples TRBV6-1 to TRBJ2-1; the match to TRBD2 covers 12 bases. The sequence was collected from a woman between 65 and 79 years old with COVID-19, enrolled during active disease. Sequencing was done on a sample of peripheral blood. The CDR3 sequence: CASSETTSGRGDNEQFF. The CDR3 DNA reads TGTGCCAGCAGTGAAACGACTAGCGGGAGAGGGGACAATGAGCAGTTCTTC.